The present TCR beta chain was sequenced within a study of cytomegalovirus exposure and HLA in healthy donors. Study overall: Out of roughly 170 million T cells, an earlier analysis found fewer than 140 million unique TCR beta sequences in total. A data release that came early held approximately 85 million unique TCRs from HLA-typed donors.

The germline V gene has CDR1 SGHRS and CDR2 YFSETQ. The CDR3 is 15 residues long. V lost 4 bases, J lost 8 bases, and 11 bases stayed unmatched. Both 60 Vbeta primers and 13 Jbeta primers went into the PCR. Data came from immunoSEQ multiplex PCR; TCRdb stores just in-frame clones and leaves some out. The data hold 150,000 to 200,000 clones, with around 80% observed a single time. General study points: The listing of some 170 TCR beta chains classed them as cytomegalovirus-associated. Reportedly, a later analysis found an Asian-associated ancestry cluster had fewer N-insertions than the roughly 670-donor mean.

A note on this clone: Its cognate antigen is unknown.

This rearrangement joins TRBV5-1 to TRBJ2-1; 8 positions match TRBD1. This clonotype was obtained from a woman younger than 45 in good health and CMV-seropositive. The sequenced sample was PBMCs. The CDR3 DNA reads as TGCGCCAGCAGCGTGAGCATACAGGGGGACTATGAGCAGTTCTTC. The encoded protein is CASSVSIQGDYEQFF.